A single sample is the source of the 32 T cell receptor beta chains below, sequenced in a study of cytomegalovirus exposure and HLA in healthy donors. The PCR contained 60 Vbeta and 13 Jbeta primers. Profiled with immunoSEQ multiplex PCR; TCRdb holds only in-frame clones, not every one. The sample gives approximately 97,000 clones, around 73% of which show up once; roughly 4% is in the top ten. The sample comprised PBMCs. These receptor sequences come from a man aged 35-49 years in good health and CMV-seronegative.

The chain couples TRBV30 to TRBJ2-1; 8 bases align to TRBD2. This CDR3 is 15 amino acids long. Per the germline V gene, CDR1 is GTSNPN and CDR2 is SVGIG (reference sequence). V shed 0 bases, J shed 2 bases, and the junction held 3 bases outside the gene matches. CDR3 coding DNA: TGTGCCTGGAGTGTAGGCGGGGGGCCCTACAATGAGCAGTTCTTC. It specifies CAWSVGGGPYNEQFF.

The sample holds a few counts of this clone. The chain uses TRBV30 and TRBJ1-3; maybe TRBD1 (6 bases). The germline V and J ends were trimmed by 8 bases and 4 bases, with 15 bases remaining between them. The germline V gene encodes CDR1 GTSNPN and CDR2 SVGIG (reference sequence). This CDR3 contains 13 residues. CDR3 residues: CARSGTRGNTIYF. CDR3 DNA: TGTGCCCGTTCCGGGACAAGAGGAAACACCATATATTTT.

The rearrangement links TRBV19 to TRBJ1-1; TRBD1 is a possible D gene (5 bases). CDR1 and CDR2 from the germline V gene are LNHDA and SQIVND (reference sequence). The V and J ends lost 5 bases and 7 bases respectively, with 14 bases between them. The CDR3 is made up of 13 amino acids. The CDR3 DNA reads as TGTGCCAGTAGTCTCGAATCGGGGGGTGAAGCTTTCTTT. Its translation is CASSLESGGEAFF.

The V and J genes are TRBV5-4 and TRBJ1-5; perhaps TRBD1 as D (6 bases). V shed 4 bases and J shed 5 bases, with 10 bases lying between them. Per germline, CDR1 SGHNT and CDR2 YYREEE (reference sequence). This CDR3 has 13 residues. The CDR3 here is CASSQGRDQPQHF. CDR3 bases: TGTGCCAGCAGCCAGGGGAGGGATCAGCCCCAGCATTTT.

This clone turned up a few times. V is TRBV2 and J is TRBJ1-1, with TRBD1 as a possible D gene (6 bases). Germline-derived CDR1 and CDR2 are SNHLY and FYNNEI. With 4 bases removed from V and 5 bases from J, the gap between germline ends came to 17 bases. The CDR3 length is 15 residues. CDR3 bases: TGTGCCAGCAGTGGCTGGGGGCGAATGGGTACTGAAGCTTTCTTT. Translating gives CASSGWGRMGTEAFF.

Note on this clone: The junction departs from the called germline gene at one end, perhaps through a read error. The chain links TRBV19 to TRBJ1-2; D not certain. The CDR3 runs to 12 residues. CDR1 LNHDA and CDR2 SQIVND come from the germline V gene (reference sequence). For the CDR3, the DNA is TGTACCAGTAACCCCCCGCCGGGTGGCTACACCTTC. This sequence encodes CTSNPPPGGYTF.

The rearrangement links TRBV7-2 to TRBJ1-5; D may be TRBD1 (5 bases). Germline-derived CDR1 and CDR2 are SGHTA and FQGNSA. The CDR3 runs 13 residues. Trimming removed 1 base from V and 6 bases from J, with 7 bases in between. This CDR3 is CASSLDRFQPQHF. DNA for the CDR3: TGTGCCAGCAGCTTAGACAGGTTTCAGCCCCAGCATTTT. Together with reference TRBV7-2 and TRBJ1-5, the CDR3 gives the full variable domain: GAGVSQSPSNKVTEKGKDVELRCDPISGHTALYWYRQSLGQGLEFLIYFQGNSAPDKSGLPSDRFSAERTGGSVSTLTIQRTQQEDSAVYLCASSLDRFQPQHFGDGTRLSIL.

The chain couples TRBV7-7 to TRBJ2-5, with TRBD2 matching 7 bases. CDR3 size: 14 residues. Germline values: CDR1 SSHAT, CDR2 FNYEAQ (reference sequence). Unmatched junction bases numbered 4, after V lost 1 base and J lost 5 bases. The CDR3 spells CASSLVSGGETQYF. CDR3 in DNA: TGTGCCAGCAGCTTAGTATCCGGGGGGGAGACCCAGTACTTC.

The rearrangement links TRBV19 to TRBJ1-2; 9 bases match TRBD1. Germline CDR1 LNHDA, CDR2 SQIVND (reference sequence). The CDR3 covers 15 residues. V dropped 6 bases and J dropped 4; count of bases not matched to a gene: 9. The CDR3 coding sequence is TGTGCCAGTAGATTACCGGGACAGGGAATCTATGGCTACACCTTC. Translation: CASRLPGQGIYGYTF.

The chain has TRBV6-5 and TRBJ1-1, with 9 bases fitting TRBD1. Germline V gene data show CDR1 as MNHEY and CDR2 as SVGAGI. V was clipped by 1 base and J by 3 bases; unmatched bases: 0. The length of the CDR3 is 14 residues. CDR3 nucleotides: TGTGCCAGCAGTTACTGGACAGGGGACACTGAAGCTTTCTTT. It translates to CASSYWTGDTEAFF.

The chain couples TRBV5-1 to TRBJ2-2, with D perhaps TRBD2 (6 bases). Germline V gene lookup returns CDR1 SGHRS and CDR2 YFSETQ. This CDR3 region has 16 residues. Between the trimmed V and J ends, which lost 0 bases and 0 bases, there was a span of 9 bases. CDR3 protein: CASSLDAGSNTGELFF. The CDR3 DNA reads as TGCGCCAGCAGCTTGGATGCGGGGTCGAACACCGGGGAGCTGTTTTTT.

This clone has just one count. CDR3 protein: CASTAGRYNEQFF. DNA of the CDR3: TGTGCCAGCACAGCAGGGAGGTACAATGAGCAGTTCTTC. This chain uses TRBV2 with TRBJ2-1; maybe TRBD2 (6 bases). V was clipped by 7 bases and J by 4 bases, with 11 bases between them. This CDR3 has 13 amino acids. Germline V CDR1 and CDR2: SNHLY, FYNNEI.

The rearrangement joins TRBV7-2 to TRBJ2-5; D ambiguous. Per the germline V gene, CDR1 is SGHTA and CDR2 is FQGNSA. Trimming pared 6 bases from V and 3 bases from J, leaving 14 bases between. CDR3 length equals 14 residues. The CDR3 coding sequence is TGTGCCAGCAGTCCAGCCTTAGCCGAAGAGACCCAGTACTTC. It encodes CASSPALAEETQYF. The whole variable domain, remainder taken from reference TRBV7-2 and TRBJ2-5, is GAGVSQSPSNKVTEKGKDVELRCDPISGHTALYWYRQSLGQGLEFLIYFQGNSAPDKSGLPSDRFSAERTGGSVSTLTIQRTQQEDSAVYLCASSPALAEETQYFGPGTRLLVL.

The rearrangement links TRBV7-9 to TRBJ2-2, with 7 bases matching TRBD1. J gave up 1 base and V 6 bases, and 2 bases lay outside the gene matches. Germline V lookup: CDR1 SEHNR, CDR2 FQNEAQ (reference sequence). This CDR3 is built from 14 residues. The CDR3 loop reads CASSRQGNTGELFF. The CDR3, as DNA: TGTGCCAGCAGTCGACAGGGGAACACCGGGGAGCTGTTTTTT.

J is TRBJ2-7 and V is TRBV13; 7 nucleotides match TRBD1. CDR1 PRHDT and CDR2 FYEKMQ come from the germline V gene (reference sequence). V shed 5 bases, J shed 3 bases, and the junction held 4 bases outside the gene matches. The CDR3 sequence is 13 residues long. CDR3 nucleotide sequence: TGTGCCAGCAGCCTGACAGGGTTCTACGAGCAGTACTTC. It is translated as CASSLTGFYEQYF.

The chain employs TRBV6-1 and TRBJ1-5, with D hard to call. This CDR3 region has 14 residues. Looked up from germline, CDR1 is MNHNS and CDR2 is SASEGT. Trimming stripped 2 bases from V and 4 bases from J, with 9 bases between. CDR3: CASSEFYGNQPQHF. The DNA of the CDR3 is TGTGCCAGCAGTGAATTCTACGGGAATCAGCCCCAGCATTTT.

The chain carries TRBV11-3 and TRBJ2-7; possible D gene TRBD1, 5 bases. CDR1 is SGHNT, CDR2 YENEEA, per germline. Trimming stripped 1 base from V and 0 bases from J, with 7 bases between. The CDR3 runs to 14 residues. The CDR3 loop reads CASSLGDSSYEQYF. In nucleotides, the CDR3 is TGTGCCAGCAGCTTAGGAGACAGCTCCTACGAGCAGTACTTC.

The chain joins TRBV19 to TRBJ2-7; 10 bases match TRBD2. This CDR3 spans 15 amino acids. CDR1 and CDR2 (germline): LNHDA, SQIVND (reference sequence). With V trimmed by 3 bases and J by 5 bases, 7 bases remained unmatched. CDR3 amino acids: CASSMSLAGANEQYF. CDR3 in DNA: TGTGCCAGTAGTATGAGCCTAGCGGGGGCTAACGAGCAGTACTTC.

This chain uses TRBV19 with TRBJ1-6; TRBD1 aligns across 8 bases. V was clipped by 6 bases and J by 7 bases; unmatched bases: 2. Germline CDR1 reads LNHDA; CDR2 reads SQIVND (reference sequence). The CDR3 totals 13 residues. The CDR3 region is CASRTGVNSPLHF. The CDR3 region has the DNA TGTGCCAGTAGGACAGGGGTAAATTCACCCCTCCACTTT.

The genes are TRBV9 and TRBJ2-7; 11 nucleotides align to TRBD1. From germline, CDR1 is SGDLS and CDR2 YYNGEE. The CDR3 covers 15 residues. Germline trimming cut 4 bases from V and 4 bases from J; bases unmatched to any gene: 7. The CDR3 spells CASSPAGTGGYEQYF. The DNA of the CDR3 is TGTGCCAGCAGCCCAGCCGGGACAGGGGGTTACGAGCAGTACTTC.

Only a few counts were recorded for this clone. The chain links TRBV5-6 to TRBJ1-5; TRBD1 matches at 8 bases. Unmatched junction bases numbered 5, after V lost 3 bases and J lost 0 bases. Germline loops: CDR1 SGHDT, CDR2 YYEEEE. This CDR3 contains 16 residues. The DNA of the CDR3 is TGTGCCAGCAGCTGGGGACAGGACAATAGCAATCAGCCCCAGCATTTT. Translated: CASSWGQDNSNQPQHF.

This clone was seen just once. This rearrangement joins TRBV5-1 to TRBJ2-1, with D perhaps TRBD1 (6 bases). The length of the CDR3 is 15 residues. Trimming removed 2 bases from V and 6 bases from J, with 15 bases in between. Germline loops: CDR1 SGHRS, CDR2 YFSETQ. The CDR3, as DNA: TGCGCCAGCAGCTTAATAACACAGGGTACCAATGAGCAGTTCTTC. Amino acids: CASSLITQGTNEQFF.

This chain uses TRBV29-1 with TRBJ2-1; 8 positions match TRBD1. The CDR3 has 14 amino acids. The V segment lost 6 bases and the J segment 4 bases; nucleotides outside the gene matches: 8. Germline CDR1 reads SQVTM; CDR2 reads ANQGSEA. The CDR3 reads CSVLGQGGYNEQFF. CDR3 DNA: TGCAGCGTCCTTGGACAGGGTGGGTACAATGAGCAGTTCTTC.

This clone appeared a few times. The genes are TRBV6-1 and TRBJ1-5; TRBD1 is a possible D gene (6 bases). In germline, CDR1 is MNHNS, CDR2 SASEGT. V shed 7 bases and J shed 5 bases, with 15 bases lying between them. The CDR3 is 14 amino acids. CDR3 nucleotides: TGTGCCAGCACCGAAAAGGGGGACCATCAGCCCCAGCATTTT. Its translation: CASTEKGDHQPQHF.

The chain has TRBV19 and TRBJ2-3, with 9 positions matching TRBD1. The V gene end was trimmed by 3 bases and the J gene end by 4 bases; junction bases not matched to a gene: 8. This CDR3 has 16 residues. Germline loops: CDR1 LNHDA, CDR2 SQIVND (reference sequence). The DNA of the CDR3 is TGTGCCAGTAGTATCGCCGGGACAGGGTGGGCAGATACGCAGTATTTT. Translation gives CASSIAGTGWADTQYF. The full variable domain, completed using reference TRBV19 and TRBJ2-3, is DGGITQSPKYLFRKEGQNVTLSCEQNLNHDAMYWYRQDPGQGLRLIYYSQIVNDFQKGDIAEGYSVSREKKESFPLTVTSAQKNPTAFYLCASSIAGTGWADTQYFGPGTRLTVL.

The V call is TRBV7-3, the J call TRBJ2-5; D possibly corresponds to TRBD1 (6 bases). The CDR3 spans 14 residues. Trimming took 0 bases from V and 5 from J, leaving 10 bases between them. CDR1 is SGHTA and CDR2 is FQGTGA in the germline V gene. CDR3 protein: CASSLTARGETQYF. Written as DNA, the CDR3 is TGTGCCAGCAGCTTAACGGCAAGGGGGGAGACCCAGTACTTC.

The chain joins TRBV27 to TRBJ2-3, with 13 bases aligning to TRBD2. CDR3 length equals 15 residues. CDR1 and CDR2 (germline): MNHEY, SMNVEV (reference sequence). V was pared by 4 bases and J by 7 bases, with 5 bases of the junction left unmatched. In DNA, the CDR3 is TGTGCCAGCAGTTCCGGGACTAGCGGGGATAATACGCAGTATTTT. This sequence encodes CASSSGTSGDNTQYF.

This clone showed up just a few times. This sequence joins TRBV6-5 and TRBJ1-4, with 9 positions matching TRBD1. This CDR3 contains 14 residues. V gave up 4 bases and J gave up 4 bases; unmatched junction bases: 1. The germline gives CDR1 MNHEY, CDR2 SVGAGI. The CDR3 DNA sequence: TGTGCCAGCAGTTCGACAGGGGGTAATGAAAAACTGTTTTTT. Translated, it gives CASSSTGGNEKLFF.

This clone came up once. The chain has TRBV10-3 and TRBJ2-5; 9 nucleotides align to TRBD2. Germline trimming cut 3 bases from V and 5 bases from J; bases unmatched to any gene: 7. The CDR3 totals 15 residues. Germline values: CDR1 ENHRY, CDR2 SYGVKD. The CDR3 spells CAISEPGLAFETQYF. CDR3 nucleotide sequence: TGTGCCATCAGTGAACCGGGACTAGCTTTTGAGACCCAGTACTTC.

The chain links TRBV7-9 to TRBJ1-1; 7 positions match TRBD1. The V gene end was trimmed by 2 bases and the J gene end by 6 bases; junction bases not matched to a gene: 6. Per the germline V gene, CDR1 is SEHNR and CDR2 is FQNEAQ (reference sequence). The CDR3 extends over 14 amino acids. The CDR3 DNA reads TGTGCCAGCAGCTTAACAGGGGCCGGGGCTGAAGCTTTCTTT. It specifies CASSLTGAGAEAFF.

The chain recombines TRBV10-3 with TRBJ2-7; D is undetermined. Per the germline V gene, CDR1 is ENHRY and CDR2 is SYGVKD. V was clipped by 3 bases and J by 3 bases, with 12 bases between them. The CDR3 is made up of 14 amino acids. The CDR3 sequence is CAISDPAVSYEQYF. In DNA, the CDR3 is TGTGCCATCAGTGACCCGGCGGTGAGCTACGAGCAGTACTTC.

This chain links TRBV19 with TRBJ2-3, with TRBD2 identical over 16 bases. CDR3 length: 17 amino acids. The V and J ends lost 4 bases and 2 bases, in that order; junction bases with no gene match: 3. Germline CDR1 is LNHDA and CDR2 is SQIVND (reference sequence). Written as DNA, the CDR3 is TGTGCCAGTAGTAGGGGACTAGCGGGGGGGTACACAGATACGCAGTATTTT. It yields the protein CASSRGLAGGYTDTQYF. Together with reference TRBV19 and TRBJ2-3, the CDR3 gives the full variable domain: DGGITQSPKYLFRKEGQNVTLSCEQNLNHDAMYWYRQDPGQGLRLIYYSQIVNDFQKGDIAEGYSVSREKKESFPLTVTSAQKNPTAFYLCASSRGLAGGYTDTQYFGPGTRLTVL.